This T cell receptor beta chain is from a study of T-cell memory formation after mild COVID-19. TCRdb re-analysed the 5' RACE reads in MiXCR, keeping a single row per CDR3 protein. Of 200,000 to 250,000 distinct CDR3 sequences detected, roughly 15% appear once; the ten largest clones hold around 2.2%. Note on this clonotype: Its cognate antigen is unknown.

There are 15 residues in the CDR3. CDR1 ENHRY and CDR2 SYGVKD come from the germline V gene. V was shortened by 0 bases and J by 1 base, with 6 bases between the two germline ends. Study-level points and caveats: The appearance of some responding clones in pre-infection memory suggested that cross-reactive memory joined.

Sequencing was done on a sample of PBMCs or a T cell subset sorted from them (not recorded which). The genes are TRBV10-3 and TRBJ2-2; no definite D call. The sequence derives from an adult woman who had mild COVID-19 (a few samples of this study predate the infection). Cell type and time point are not known. In DNA, the CDR3 is TGTGCCATCAGTGAGTCGCAACTGAACACCGGGGAGCTGTTTTTT. This translates into CAISESQLNTGELFF.